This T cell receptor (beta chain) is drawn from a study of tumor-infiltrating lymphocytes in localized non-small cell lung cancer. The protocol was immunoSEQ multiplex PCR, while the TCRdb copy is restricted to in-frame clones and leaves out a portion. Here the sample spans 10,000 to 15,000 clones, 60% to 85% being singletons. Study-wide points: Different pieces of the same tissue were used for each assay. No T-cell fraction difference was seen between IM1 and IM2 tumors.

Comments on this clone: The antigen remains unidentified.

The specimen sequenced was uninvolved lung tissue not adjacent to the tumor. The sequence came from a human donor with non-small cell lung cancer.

The CDR3 spells CASVIGTNRDEQFF. The CDR3 bases are TGTGCCAGCGTCATTGGGACTAATAGGGATGAGCAGTTCTTC. The rearrangement joins TRBV2 to TRBJ2-1, with TRBD2 matching 7 bases. Germline V gene sequence: CDR1 SNHLY, CDR2 FYNNEI. The V gene end was trimmed by 8 bases and the J gene end by 8 bases; junction bases not matched to a gene: 12. This CDR3 spans 14 amino acids.